The clone carrying this T cell receptor (beta chain) was found once. The antigen is undetermined. The libraries were made with immunoSEQ v3. The table came from immunoSEQ multiplex PCR; TCRdb's copy has only in-frame clones and leaves some out. Of around 19,000 clones listed, about four fifths are singletons. The data originate from a study of TIL therapy for anti-PD-1-resistant metastatic lung cancer. As for the study in general: Most patients had lung adenocarcinoma; a handful of tumors were EGFR-mutant, two ALK-rearranged; half smoked currently or formerly. General study results and limits: This highly selected cohort may not generalize to typical lung cancer patients. Infused TIL clonotypes partially replaced the baseline blood repertoire, then decayed over months.

V lost 0 bases, J lost 10 bases, and 10 bases lay in between. The germline V gene encodes CDR1 SGHRS and CDR2 YFSETQ. CDR3 size: 12 residues. Time point described: pre-treatment sample, taken before nivolumab and TIL therapy. Enrollment ran from late 2017 to early 2020. The J gene is TRBJ2-5, the V gene TRBV5-1; D tentatively reads TRBD1 or TRBD2 (5 bases each). This receptor was identified in a person between 25 and 80 years old with non-small cell lung cancer. Sequenced here: blood, sampled at baseline. The CDR3 bases are TGCGCCAGCAGCTTGGCCGGGGACCTCCAGTACTTC. Translated: CASSLAGDLQYF.